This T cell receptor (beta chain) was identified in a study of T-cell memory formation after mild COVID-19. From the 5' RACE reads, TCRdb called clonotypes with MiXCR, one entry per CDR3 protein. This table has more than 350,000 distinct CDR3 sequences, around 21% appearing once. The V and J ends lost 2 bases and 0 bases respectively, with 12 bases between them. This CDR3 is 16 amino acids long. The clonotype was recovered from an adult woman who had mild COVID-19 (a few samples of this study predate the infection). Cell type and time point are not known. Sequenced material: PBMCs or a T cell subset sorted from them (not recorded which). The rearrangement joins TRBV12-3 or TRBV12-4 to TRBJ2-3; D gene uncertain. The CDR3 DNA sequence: TGTGCCAGCAGTTTATACGGGCCGAGTAGCACAGATACGCAGTATTTT. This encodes CASSLYGPSSTDTQYF.